These T cell receptor beta chains were read from a single sample in a study of T cells after yellow fever vaccination. Each CDR3 protein gets one entry after TCRdb re-called the 5' RACE reads with MiXCR. The table has 300,000 to 350,000 distinct CDR3 sequences, around 4.1% seen once. The specimen was PBMCs, collected 5 days after the yellow fever booster vaccination. The receptors stem from a man younger than 30 who received the YFV17D yellow fever vaccine. CDR3s include the opening cysteine and the closing phenylalanine or tryptophan. Each record gives: J gene, D gene, CDR3 length, V gene, clone size, CDR3 protein, CDR3 DNA. The D gene is left open where the match is weak. Some rows have no size entry. The others give once, few or many, or a class for an expanded clone.

>TRBJ1-2|-|18|TRBV27|many
CASSLKPPLAGAEYGYTF
TGTGCCAGCAGTTTAAAGCCCCCCTTGGCGGGGGCGGAATATGGCTACACCTTC
>TRBJ2-5|-|11|TRBV9|-
CASSGQGTQYF
TGTGCCAGCAGCGGTCAAGGGACCCAGTACTTC
>TRBJ1-1|TRBD1|17|TRBV7-8|few
CASSLGVQGAYRAEAFF
TGTGCCAGCAGCTTGGGTGTCCAGGGGGCTTACAGAGCTGAAGCTTTCTTT
>TRBJ1-4|-|16|TRBV6-1|-
CASRATRTEVNEKLFF
TGTGCCAGCAGAGCTACACGGACAGAAGTTAATGAAAAACTGTTTTTT
>TRBJ1-6|-|15|TRBV6-6|-
CASSYSMETDSPLHF
TGTGCCAGCAGTTACTCGATGGAGACGGATTCACCCCTCCACTTT
>TRBJ1-4|-|15|TRBV5-1|few
CASSLFQPTNEKLFF
TGCGCCAGCAGCTTGTTTCAGCCTACTAATGAAAAACTGTTTTTT
>TRBJ2-1|TRBD1|18|TRBV5-4|few
CASSLRDRGHNSYNEQFF
TGTGCCAGCAGCTTACGGGACAGGGGGCATAACTCCTACAATGAGCAGTTCTTC
>TRBJ1-5|-|14|TRBV10-3|-
CAISGINSNQPQHF
TGTGCCATCAGTGGCATAAATAGCAATCAGCCCCAGCATTTT
>TRBJ2-7|-|13|TRBV9|few
CASSVAQGYEQYF
TGTGCCAGCAGCGTAGCCCAGGGGTACGAGCAGTACTTC
>TRBJ1-1|-|15|TRBV5-1|-
CASSFNPNTNTEAFF
TGCGCCAGCAGCTTTAATCCCAATACGAACACTGAAGCTTTCTTT
>TRBJ2-5|-|13|TRBV28|many
CASTSGAQETQYF
TGTGCCAGCACCTCGGGGGCCCAAGAGACCCAGTACTTC
>TRBJ1-1|-|16|TRBV6-6|few
CASSPPFGEEATEAFF
TGTGCCAGCAGTCCCCCCTTCGGGGAGGAGGCCACTGAAGCTTTCTTT
>TRBJ1-1|-|15|TRBV19|-
CASSSSFRANTEAFF
TGTGCCAGTAGTTCCTCGTTCCGGGCGAACACTGAAGCTTTCTTT
>TRBJ2-1|TRBD2|15|TRBV5-6|few
CASSPLAGGWDEQFF
TGTGCCAGCAGCCCTTTAGCGGGGGGGTGGGATGAGCAGTTCTTC
>TRBJ2-3|TRBD1|14|TRBV5-1|-
CASRTGVVTDTQYF
TGCGCCAGCAGGACAGGGGTCGTTACAGATACGCAGTATTTT
>TRBJ2-1|-|15|TRBV7-2|few
CASSPGPPSYNEQFF
TGTGCCAGCAGCCCAGGACCCCCTTCCTACAATGAGCAGTTCTTC
>TRBJ2-7|-|15|TRBV11-2|many
CASSSGGTHSYEQYF
TGTGCCAGCAGCTCCGGCGGGACACACTCCTACGAGCAGTACTTC
>TRBJ1-5|-|16|TRBV6-6|many
CASSKEQGSGDQPQHF
TGTGCCAGCAGTAAAGAACAGGGTAGTGGCGATCAGCCCCAGCATTTT
>TRBJ1-3|TRBD1|13|TRBV6-2/TRBV6-3|few
CASGDRMADTIYF
TGTGCCAGCGGGGACAGGATGGCGGACACCATATATTTT
>TRBJ1-6|-|16|TRBV7-2|few
CASSLAQQGSNSPLHF
TGTGCCAGCAGCTTAGCCCAGCAGGGTTCTAATTCACCCCTCCACTTT
>TRBJ1-5|-|15|TRBV20-1|few
CSARDLGFSNQPQHF
TGCAGTGCTAGAGATCTGGGTTTTAGCAATCAGCCCCAGCATTTT
>TRBJ1-1|-|13|TRBV12-3/TRBV12-4|-
CASSFFRNTEAFF
TGTGCCAGCAGTTTCTTCAGGAACACTGAAGCTTTCTTT
>TRBJ2-7|TRBD2|16|TRBV4-1|many
CASSHHIAGSSYEQYF
TGCGCCAGCAGCCACCACATAGCGGGAAGCTCCTACGAGCAGTACTTC
>TRBJ2-5|TRBD1|13|TRBV20-1|few
CSATPGQQETQYF
TGCAGTGCCACCCCGGGACAGCAAGAGACCCAGTACTTC
>TRBJ1-5|-|20|TRBV12-3/TRBV12-4|many
CASSFGRWQGGEFGNQPQHF
TGTGCCAGCAGTTTTGGTCGGTGGCAGGGAGGCGAGTTTGGCAATCAGCCCCAGCATTTT
>TRBJ2-1|-|11|TRBV25-1|many
CASSLRPTRFF
TGTGCCAGCAGTCTGCGTCCTACCCGGTTCTTC
>TRBJ1-3|-|17|TRBV7-6|few
CASSLVIGDPSGNTIYF
TGTGCCAGCAGCTTAGTCATTGGGGACCCCTCTGGAAACACCATATATTTT
>TRBJ2-4|TRBD2|14|TRBV9|few
CASSVEAGGYIQYF
TGTGCCAGCAGCGTAGAAGCGGGGGGGTACATTCAGTACTTC
>TRBJ1-1|-|10|TRBV27|few
CASRHPEAFF
TGTGCCAGCCGCCACCCTGAAGCTTTCTTT
>TRBJ1-1|-|14|TRBV19|few
CALRPNTLSAEAFF
TGTGCCCTTAGGCCAAACACGCTCTCTGCTGAAGCTTTCTTT
>TRBJ2-5|-|14|TRBV4-1|-
CASSQVVYQETQYF
TGCGCCAGCAGCCAAGTTGTCTACCAAGAGACCCAGTACTTC
>TRBJ1-1|-|17|TRBV4-1|few
CASSQGGAVSRNTEAFF
TGCGCCAGCAGCCAAGGGGGGGCAGTCAGCAGGAACACTGAAGCTTTCTTT
>TRBJ2-6|-|13|TRBV5-1|many
CASTDTGANVLTF
TGCGCCAGCACCGATACTGGGGCCAACGTCCTGACTTTC
>TRBJ2-1|-|17|TRBV4-3|-
CASSQNKGLGSYNEQFF
TGCGCCAGCAGCCAGAACAAAGGGCTTGGCTCCTACAATGAGCAGTTCTTC
>TRBJ2-1|TRBD1|14|TRBV20-1|-
CSATPGTGHNEQFF
TGCAGTGCTACTCCCGGGACAGGGCACAATGAGCAGTTCTTC
>TRBJ2-4|TRBD2|15|TRBV11-2|few
CASSPYSDAGGVQYF
TGTGCCAGCAGCCCTTACTCCGATGCGGGGGGGGTTCAGTACTTC
>TRBJ2-4|-|16|TRBV15|many
CATRASQGQAKNIQYF
TGTGCCACCAGAGCGAGTCAGGGGCAGGCCAAAAACATTCAGTACTTC
>TRBJ2-2|-|17|TRBV13|-
CASSLGYGGPRPGELFF
TGTGCCAGCAGCTTAGGTTACGGGGGTCCAAGACCCGGGGAGCTGTTTTTT
>TRBJ2-2|-|15|TRBV5-1|-
CASSFLTVNTGELFF
TGCGCCAGCAGCTTCTTAACAGTGAACACCGGGGAGCTGTTTTTT
>TRBJ1-1|-|14|TRBV29-1|many
CSVVPAQGYTEAFF
TGCAGCGTTGTCCCGGCTCAGGGCTACACTGAAGCTTTCTTT
>TRBJ1-2|-|11|TRBV20-1|-
CSAREAYGYTF
TGCAGTGCTAGAGAAGCCTATGGCTACACCTTC
>TRBJ1-6|-|13|TRBV7-2|many
CASSNRVSSPLHF
TGTGCCAGCAGCAACAGGGTGTCTTCACCCCTCCACTTT
>TRBJ1-1|-|14|TRBV5-5|few
CASSYLEVGTEAFF
TGTGCCAGCAGTTACTTGGAGGTTGGGACTGAAGCTTTCTTT
>TRBJ1-5|TRBD1|15|TRBV6-5|many
CASSPTGGSNQPQHF
TGTGCCAGCAGTCCGACAGGGGGAAGCAATCAGCCCCAGCATTTT